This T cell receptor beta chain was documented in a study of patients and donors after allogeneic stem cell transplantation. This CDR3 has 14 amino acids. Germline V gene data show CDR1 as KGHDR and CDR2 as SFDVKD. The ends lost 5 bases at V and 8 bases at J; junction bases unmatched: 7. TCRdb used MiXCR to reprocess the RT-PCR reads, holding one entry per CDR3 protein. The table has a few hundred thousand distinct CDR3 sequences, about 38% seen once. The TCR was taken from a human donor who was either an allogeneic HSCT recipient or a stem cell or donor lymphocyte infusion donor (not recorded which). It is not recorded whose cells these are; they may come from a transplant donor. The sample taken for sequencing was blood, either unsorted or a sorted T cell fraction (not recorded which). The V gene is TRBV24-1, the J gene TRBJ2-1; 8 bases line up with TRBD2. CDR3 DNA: TGTGCCACCAGTGCGGGGGGGGTAAGGGATGAGCAGTTCTTC. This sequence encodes CATSAGGVRDEQFF.